This is a list of T cell receptor beta chains from one sample in a study of high-grade serous ovarian cancer treatment subgroups. Sequencing was performed with immunoSEQ multiplex PCR; in TCRdb, only in-frame clones are kept and a portion is missing. The data hold around 4,200 clones, with roughly four fifths observed a single time. The sample was tumor tissue. The receptors were sampled from a human donor with high-grade serous ovarian cancer. The CDR3 runs from the conserved cysteine through the conserved F or W. Each record gives: clone size, V gene, J gene, D gene, CDR3 DNA, CDR3 protein. D genes are given only for firm matches. Not all rows give a size; the values are once, few, many and, for expanded clones, a class.

clone size: .; V gene: TRBV2; J gene: TRBJ2-5; D gene: .; CDR3 DNA: TGTGCCAGCGCGACGGAAGAGACCCAGTACTTC; CDR3 protein: CASATEETQYF
clone size: .; V gene: TRBV6-1; J gene: TRBJ2-1; D gene: .; CDR3 DNA: TGTGCCACCTTTAGGGGAAATGAGCAGTTCTTC; CDR3 protein: CATFRGNEQFF
clone size: .; V gene: TRBV18; J gene: TRBJ2-1; D gene: TRBD2; CDR3 DNA: TGTGCCAGCTCACCTCCTACCCGCCCCGGACTAGCGGGGGGCCACCTGAGCTCCTACAATGAGCAGTTCTTC; CDR3 protein: CASSPPTRPGLAGGHLSSYNEQFF
clone size: .; V gene: TRBV7-9; J gene: TRBJ2-7; D gene: .; CDR3 DNA: TGTGCCAGCAGCTTAGCGTTTCGGAACTACGAGCAGTACTTC; CDR3 protein: CASSLAFRNYEQYF
clone size: .; V gene: TRBV6-5; J gene: TRBJ1-6; D gene: TRBD1; CDR3 DNA: TGTGCCAGCAGTTACGGGACAGGGGATTCACCCCTCCACTTT; CDR3 protein: CASSYGTGDSPLHF
clone size: .; V gene: TRBV6-1; J gene: TRBJ1-1; D gene: TRBD1; CDR3 DNA: TGTGCCAGCAGTGAAGCGGGGACAGGGTACACTGAAGCTTTCTTT; CDR3 protein: CASSEAGTGYTEAFF
clone size: .; V gene: TRBV5-1; J gene: TRBJ1-4; D gene: TRBD1; CDR3 DNA: TGCGCCAGCAGGACAACAGGGGGCGCCGATGAAAAACTGTTTTTT; CDR3 protein: CASRTTGGADEKLFF
clone size: .; V gene: TRBV6-8; J gene: TRBJ2-3; D gene: TRBD2; CDR3 DNA: TGTGCCAGCAGCCCCACTAGCGGGGATACAGATACGCAGTATTTT; CDR3 protein: CASSPTSGDTDTQYF
clone size: few; V gene: TRBV18; J gene: TRBJ1-1; D gene: .; CDR3 DNA: TGTGCCAGCTCACCAAGCGGACAGAGGGGCACTGAAGCTTTCTTT; CDR3 protein: CASSPSGQRGTEAFF
clone size: .; V gene: TRBV5-5; J gene: TRBJ2-7; D gene: .; CDR3 DNA: TGTGCCAGCAGCCTCCACATCAGGGGCTACGAGCAGTACTTC; CDR3 protein: CASSLHIRGYEQYF
clone size: .; V gene: TRBV7-2; J gene: TRBJ1-2; D gene: TRBD1; CDR3 DNA: TGTGCCAGCAGCGGACAGGTCTCCTATGGCTACACCTTC; CDR3 protein: CASSGQVSYGYTF
clone size: .; V gene: TRBV20-1; J gene: TRBJ2-7; D gene: .; CDR3 DNA: TGCAGTGCTCCACTGAACTACGAGCAGTACTTC; CDR3 protein: CSAPLNYEQYF
clone size: .; V gene: TRBV9; J gene: TRBJ1-3; D gene: .; CDR3 DNA: TGTGCCAGCAGCGTAGGCTCCTACTCTGGAAACACCATATATTTT; CDR3 protein: CASSVGSYSGNTIYF
clone size: .; V gene: TRBV29-1; J gene: TRBJ2-6; D gene: .; CDR3 DNA: TGCAGCGCCGTTTTTTGGGCCAACGTCCTGACTTTC; CDR3 protein: CSAVFWANVLTF
clone size: once; V gene: TRBV11-3; J gene: TRBJ2-7; D gene: .; CDR3 DNA: TGTGCCAGCAGCTTAATTAACGTGGGTTATTACGAGCAGTACTTC; CDR3 protein: CASSLINVGYYEQYF
clone size: .; V gene: TRBV7-9; J gene: TRBJ1-6; D gene: TRBD1; CDR3 DNA: TGTGCCAGCAGCCCGGGACAGGGAGGTTCACCCCTCCACTTT; CDR3 protein: CASSPGQGGSPLHF
clone size: .; V gene: TRBV29-1; J gene: TRBJ2-3; D gene: .; CDR3 DNA: TGCAGCGTGCTACAGTCCACGCAGTATTTT; CDR3 protein: CSVLQSTQYF
clone size: few; V gene: TRBV7-8; J gene: TRBJ2-7; D gene: TRBD1; CDR3 DNA: TGTGCCAGCAGCCCGCGGACAGGGTTTACCTACGAGCAGTACTTC; CDR3 protein: CASSPRTGFTYEQYF
clone size: .; V gene: TRBV11-1; J gene: TRBJ2-1; D gene: TRBD2; CDR3 DNA: TGTGCCAGCAGGCTAGCGGGGGGAGGGTCCTACAATGAGCAGTTCTTC; CDR3 protein: CASRLAGGGSYNEQFF
clone size: .; V gene: TRBV6-1; J gene: TRBJ1-2; D gene: .; CDR3 DNA: TGTGCCAGCAGTGAAAGCCTAACCAGTGACAGGCTCCTCTATGGCTACACCTTC; CDR3 protein: CASSESLTSDRLLYGYTF
clone size: few; V gene: TRBV5-4; J gene: TRBJ1-5; D gene: .; CDR3 DNA: TGTGCCAGCAGCTTGGGACCCAATCAGCCCCAGCATTTT; CDR3 protein: CASSLGPNQPQHF
clone size: .; V gene: TRBV6-1; J gene: TRBJ1-1; D gene: TRBD1; CDR3 DNA: TGTGCCAGCAGTCCTCTCAGGGGGGAGGGAGCTTTCTTT; CDR3 protein: CASSPLRGEGAFF
clone size: .; V gene: TRBV30; J gene: TRBJ1-6; D gene: .; CDR3 DNA: TGTGCCCACCCTCAGAGTCCCGGACAGTATAATTCACCCCTCCACTTT; CDR3 protein: CAHPQSPGQYNSPLHF
clone size: .; V gene: TRBV27; J gene: TRBJ1-4; D gene: .; CDR3 DNA: TGTGCCAGCAGCCCCCCCAGGACTGCAACTAATGAAAAACTGTTTTTT; CDR3 protein: CASSPPRTATNEKLFF
clone size: .; V gene: TRBV2; J gene: TRBJ2-1; D gene: .; CDR3 DNA: TGTGCCAGCAGCCGACTACTAAACAATGAGCAGTTCTTC; CDR3 protein: CASSRLLNNEQFF
clone size: once; V gene: TRBV4-2; J gene: TRBJ2-1; D gene: TRBD2; CDR3 DNA: TGTGCCAGCAGCCACCCCTTTAGCGGGGCTACCTACAATGAGCAGTTCTTC; CDR3 protein: CASSHPFSGATYNEQFF
clone size: .; V gene: TRBV5-3; J gene: TRBJ1-2; D gene: .; CDR3 DNA: TGTGCCAGAAGCTCTACAGGGAGCGATGGCTACACCTTC; CDR3 protein: CARSSTGSDGYTF
clone size: few; V gene: TRBV10-3; J gene: TRBJ2-7; D gene: TRBD1; CDR3 DNA: TGTGCCATCAGTGGACAGGGGAACTCCTACGAGCAGTACTTC; CDR3 protein: CAISGQGNSYEQYF
clone size: .; V gene: TRBV11-2; J gene: TRBJ2-7; D gene: TRBD2; CDR3 DNA: TGTGCCAGCAGCTTATCTAGCGGGCCTTCCTACGAGCAGTACTTC; CDR3 protein: CASSLSSGPSYEQYF
clone size: few; V gene: TRBV7-3; J gene: TRBJ1-5; D gene: .; CDR3 DNA: TGTGCCAGCATGAGGGTATTCAATCAGCCCCAGCATTTT; CDR3 protein: CASMRVFNQPQHF
clone size: .; V gene: TRBV6-5; J gene: TRBJ2-2; D gene: .; CDR3 DNA: TGTGCCAGCAGTTTGACCGGGGAGCTGTTTTTT; CDR3 protein: CASSLTGELFF
clone size: once; V gene: TRBV7-6; J gene: TRBJ2-7; D gene: .; CDR3 DNA: TGTGCCAGCAGCTTGAGGGCTGGGGATAGTTACGAGCAGTACTTC; CDR3 protein: CASSLRAGDSYEQYF
clone size: few; V gene: TRBV19; J gene: TRBJ1-1; D gene: .; CDR3 DNA: TGTGCCAGTAGTATTAACCGGCGGACTGAAGCTTTCTTT; CDR3 protein: CASSINRRTEAFF
clone size: .; V gene: TRBV7-3; J gene: TRBJ2-7; D gene: TRBD1; CDR3 DNA: TGTGCCAGCAGCCCGCGGACAGGGTTTACCTACGAGCAGTACTTC; CDR3 protein: CASSPRTGFTYEQYF
clone size: .; V gene: TRBV13; J gene: TRBJ1-3; D gene: .; CDR3 DNA: TGTGCCAGCAGCCGCGGGAAGGCTGGAAACACCATATATTTT; CDR3 protein: CASSRGKAGNTIYF
clone size: .; V gene: TRBV28; J gene: TRBJ1-4; D gene: .; CDR3 DNA: TGTGCCAGCACCACACCAGATAGTGAAAAACTGTTTTTT; CDR3 protein: CASTTPDSEKLFF
clone size: .; V gene: TRBV6-5; J gene: TRBJ2-5; D gene: .; CDR3 DNA: TGTGCCAGCAGTTACGGGGGGGAGACCCAGTACTTC; CDR3 protein: CASSYGGETQYF
clone size: .; V gene: TRBV5-1; J gene: TRBJ1-1; D gene: .; CDR3 DNA: TGTGCCAGCAGCACGGCGGACGGTGAAGCTTTCTTT; CDR3 protein: CASSTADGEAFF
clone size: .; V gene: TRBV7-3; J gene: TRBJ2-5; D gene: TRBD2; CDR3 DNA: TGTGCCAGCAGCCGGGGTAGCGGGGAGACCCAGTACTTC; CDR3 protein: CASSRGSGETQYF
clone size: .; V gene: TRBV15; J gene: TRBJ1-4; D gene: TRBD1; CDR3 DNA: TGTGCCACCAGCAGTGGGACAGCTAATGAAAAACTGTTTTTT; CDR3 protein: CATSSGTANEKLFF
clone size: few; V gene: TRBV6-1; J gene: TRBJ2-7; D gene: TRBD1; CDR3 DNA: TGTGCCAGCAGTGAAGCCAGGGGGCCGGGGGAGCAGTACTTC; CDR3 protein: CASSEARGPGEQYF